This T cell receptor beta chain was retrieved from a study of technical replicates of blood from several donors. Trimming took 3 bases from V and 4 from J; bases not matched to a gene: 11. The CDR3 contains 15 residues. The germline gives CDR1 SQVTM, CDR2 ANQGSEA. Here immunoSEQ multiplex PCR was the method, and the copy in TCRdb shows in-frame clones only, minus some. Counted here are about 88,000 clones, approximately 95% occurring once; the ten biggest clones make up 0.34%. This clone was seen a single time. The chain has TRBV29-1 and TRBJ2-7, with 8 bases lining up with TRBD1. The receptor comes from a human donor in good health. Source material: T cells isolated from PBMCs. Here the CDR3 reads CSVETLDREAYEQYF. CDR3 nucleotides: TGCAGCGTTGAGACCTTGGACAGGGAGGCGTACGAGCAGTACTTC.